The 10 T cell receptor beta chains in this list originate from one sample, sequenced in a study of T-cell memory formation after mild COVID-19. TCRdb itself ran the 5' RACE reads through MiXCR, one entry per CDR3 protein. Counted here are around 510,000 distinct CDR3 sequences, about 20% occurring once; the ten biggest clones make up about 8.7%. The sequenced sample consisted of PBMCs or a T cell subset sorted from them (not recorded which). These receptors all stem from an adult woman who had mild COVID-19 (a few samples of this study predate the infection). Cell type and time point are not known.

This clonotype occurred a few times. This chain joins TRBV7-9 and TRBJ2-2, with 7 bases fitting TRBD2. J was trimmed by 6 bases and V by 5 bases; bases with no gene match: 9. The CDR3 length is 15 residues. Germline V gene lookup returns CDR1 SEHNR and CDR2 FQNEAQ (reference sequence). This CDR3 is CASSPPTGGAGELFF. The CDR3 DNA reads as TGTGCCAGCAGCCCCCCCACGGGAGGAGCCGGGGAGCTGTTTTTT.

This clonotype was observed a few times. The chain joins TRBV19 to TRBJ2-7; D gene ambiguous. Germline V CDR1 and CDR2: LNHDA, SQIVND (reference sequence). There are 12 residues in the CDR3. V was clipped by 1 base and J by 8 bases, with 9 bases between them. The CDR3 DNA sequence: TGTGCCAGTAGTATAGCGCGTATGCAGCAGTACTTC. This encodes CASSIARMQQYF.

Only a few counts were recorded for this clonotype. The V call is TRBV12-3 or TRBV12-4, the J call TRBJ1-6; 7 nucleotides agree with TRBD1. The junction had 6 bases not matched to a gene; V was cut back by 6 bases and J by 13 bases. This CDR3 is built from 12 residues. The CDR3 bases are TGTGCCAGCAGAACGACAGGGAGTCCCCTCCACTTT. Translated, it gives CASRTTGSPLHF.

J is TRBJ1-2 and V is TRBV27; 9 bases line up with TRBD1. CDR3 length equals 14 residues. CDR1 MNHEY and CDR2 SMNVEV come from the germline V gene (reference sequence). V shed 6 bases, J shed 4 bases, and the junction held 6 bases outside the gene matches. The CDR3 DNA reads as TGTGCCAGCAGGGGGACAGGGAATATCTATGGCTACACCTTC. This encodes CASRGTGNIYGYTF.

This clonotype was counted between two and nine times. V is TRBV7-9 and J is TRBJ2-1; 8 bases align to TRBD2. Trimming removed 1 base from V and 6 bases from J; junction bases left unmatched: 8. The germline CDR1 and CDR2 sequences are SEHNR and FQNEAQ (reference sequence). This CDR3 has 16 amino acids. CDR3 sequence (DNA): TGTGCCAGCAGCTTAGAGGTCAGCGGGAGTCGCAATGAGCAGTTCTTC. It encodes CASSLEVSGSRNEQFF.

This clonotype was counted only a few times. CDR3 in DNA: TGTGCCAGCAGCCAAGACTTGGCAGCAGATTTCCCAGATACGCAGTATTTT. Translating gives CASSQDLAADFPDTQYF. This sequence joins TRBV3-1 and TRBJ2-3; D gene uncertain. The V gene lost 0 bases and the J gene lost 4 bases, with 17 bases spanning the gap. The CDR3 totals 17 residues. Germline assignment: CDR1 LGHDT and CDR2 YNNKEL (reference sequence).

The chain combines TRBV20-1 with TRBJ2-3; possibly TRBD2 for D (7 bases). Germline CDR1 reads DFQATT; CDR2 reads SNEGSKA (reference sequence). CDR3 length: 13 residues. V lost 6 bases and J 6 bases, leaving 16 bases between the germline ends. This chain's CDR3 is CSALGGRMDTQYF. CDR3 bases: TGCAGTGCCCTCGGGGGGCGGATGGATACGCAGTATTTT.

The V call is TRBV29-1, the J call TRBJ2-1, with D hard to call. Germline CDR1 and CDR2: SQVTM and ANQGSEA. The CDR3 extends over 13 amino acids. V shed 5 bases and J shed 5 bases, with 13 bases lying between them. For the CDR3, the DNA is TGCAGCGTTTTAGCCCGGAGCGACAATGAGCAGTTCTTC. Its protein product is CSVLARSDNEQFF.

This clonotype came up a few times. The CDR3 spells CASSLGTGLAKNIQYF. The CDR3 region has the DNA TGTGCCAGCAGTCTTGGGACAGGTTTAGCCAAAAACATTCAGTACTTC. The chain recombines TRBV12-3 or TRBV12-4 with TRBJ2-4; the match to TRBD1 covers 8 bases. CDR3 size: 16 residues. The V and J ends lost 5 bases and 0 bases, in that order; junction bases with no gene match: 6.

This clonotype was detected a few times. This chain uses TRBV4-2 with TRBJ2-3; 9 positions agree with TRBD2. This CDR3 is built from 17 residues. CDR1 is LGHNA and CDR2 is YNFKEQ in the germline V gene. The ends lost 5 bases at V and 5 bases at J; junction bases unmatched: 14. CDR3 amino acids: CASSDPLAGGQGDTQYF. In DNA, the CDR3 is TGTGCCAGCAGCGATCCCTTGGCGGGGGGGCAGGGAGATACGCAGTATTTT.